The entry below describes one T cell receptor beta chain. The PCR made use of 60 Vbeta and 13 Jbeta primers. The data were produced by immunoSEQ multiplex PCR, yet TCRdb's version contains in-frame clones alone and is incomplete. Among around 90,000 clones listed, roughly nine tenths were seen once. This sample was included in a study of cytomegalovirus exposure and HLA in healthy donors. The V and J ends lost 0 bases and 11 bases respectively, with 16 bases between them. The germline CDR1 and CDR2 sequences are SEHNR and FQNEAQ (reference sequence). The CDR3 covers 15 residues. The sample taken for sequencing was PBMCs. The sequence derives from a man aged 25 to 40 in good health and CMV-seropositive. The chain has TRBV7-9 and TRBJ1-4, with D maybe TRBD1 (5 bases). This CDR3 reads CASSLAEVGAMKLFF. CDR3 sequence (DNA): TGTGCCAGCAGCTTAGCAGAGGTTGGGGCTATGAAACTGTTTTTT.